This entry concerns a single T cell receptor beta chain. Antigen unknown. This entry is derived from a study of shared clonotypes between healthy human individuals. Sorted-subset replicate PCRs used around 200 ng of genomic DNA. This amount corresponded to about 30,000 T cell genomes. Profiled with immunoSEQ multiplex PCR; TCRdb holds only in-frame clones, not every one. The sample has 700,000 to 950,000 clones; about 96% are singletons. J was trimmed by 6 bases and V by 6 bases; bases with no gene match: 7. Germline CDR1 and CDR2: SNHLY and FYNNEI. The CDR3 length is 16 residues. Naive-designated CD8 cells lacked CD45RO, were positively enriched for CCR7, and omitted terminally differentiated effector memory CD45RA+ cells. Study-wide results and limits: A handful of donors showed sharing of approximately 4.7% of naive CD4 clonotypes. A generally larger estimated richness was seen in naive subsets than in memory subsets.

The gene calls are TRBV2 and TRBJ2-2; TRBD2 aligns across 13 bases. Specimen: naive CD8+ T cells sorted from blood. The sequence derives from a man aged 25-45 years in good health. CDR3 protein: CASRGTSGRAAGELFF. The CDR3 DNA is TGTGCCAGCAGGGGCACTAGCGGGAGGGCCGCCGGGGAGCTGTTTTTT.